The rows below give T cell receptor beta chains drawn from one sample of a study of T cell repertoires in cytomegalovirus infection. TCRdb used MiXCR to reprocess the reads, holding one entry per CDR3 protein. The table lists under 250,000 distinct CDR3 sequences, about 5.9% of them singletons. Sequencing was performed on PBMCs. Every receptor here comes from a human donor in good health (CMV status not recorded). Some clones in this sample may be carry-over from other donors' samples. Both conserved end residues are part of each CDR3. The D gene is left open where the match is weak. The size entry is marked missing in some rows and otherwise reads once, few, many or a size class.

CASSFSGTPNTEAFF TGCGCCAGCAGCTTTTCCGGGACACCGAACACTGAAGCTTTCTTT NA TRBJ1-1 TRBV5-1 NA
CASSYSSGTAPIAKNIQYF TGTGCCAGCAGTTACTCATCCGGGACAGCCCCAATAGCCAAAAACATTCAGTACTTC NA TRBJ2-4 TRBV6-2/TRBV6-3 TRBD1
CASSSGLAGIYEQYF TGTGCCAGCAGTTCGGGACTAGCGGGGATCTACGAGCAGTACTTC many TRBJ2-7 TRBV27 TRBD2
CAWDRGTVYGYTF TGTGCCTGGGATAGGGGGACGGTCTATGGCTACACCTTC many TRBJ1-2 TRBV30 NA
CASSLTSSYNEQFF TGTGCCAGCAGCTTAACAAGCTCCTACAATGAGCAGTTCTTC many TRBJ2-1 TRBV11-2 NA
CASSLAPQGAEKLFF TGTGCCAGCAGCTTAGCTCCGCAGGGGGCAGAAAAACTGTTTTTT many TRBJ1-4 TRBV7-2 TRBD1
CASSSQTETQYF TGTGCCAGCAGCTCTCAGACGGAGACCCAGTACTTC many TRBJ2-5 TRBV9 NA
CASSGTGVTGELFF TGCGCCAGCAGTGGGACAGGGGTCACCGGGGAGCTGTTTTTT many TRBJ2-2 TRBV10-1 TRBD1
CSAKEDREIDEQFF TGCAGTGCTAAGGAGGACAGAGAGATAGATGAGCAGTTCTTC many TRBJ2-1 TRBV20-1 NA
CASSLMTDSPLHF TGTGCCAGCAGCTTGATGACCGATTCACCCCTCCACTTT many TRBJ1-6 TRBV7-2 NA
CSARDGTVVTEAFF TGCAGTGCTAGAGACGGGACAGTAGTCACTGAAGCTTTCTTT many TRBJ1-1 TRBV20-1 TRBD1
CASSLALAGDLSSYNEQFF TGTGCCAGCAGCTTAGCCCTAGCGGGGGACCTAAGCTCCTACAATGAGCAGTTCTTC many TRBJ2-1 TRBV7-9 TRBD2
CASSFQRGRGYEQYF TGTGCCAGCAGCTTCCAGCGGGGGAGGGGCTACGAGCAGTACTTC many TRBJ2-7 TRBV7-2 TRBD2
CASLQISGANVLTF TGTGCCAGCCTACAGATCTCTGGGGCCAACGTCCTGACTTTC many TRBJ2-6 TRBV2 NA
CASSPGRTDYGYTF TGTGCCAGCTCACCAGGGCGGACAGACTATGGCTACACCTTC many TRBJ1-2 TRBV18 NA
CASSFTTVLQYGYTF TGTGCCAGCAGCTTCACCACGGTCCTTCAGTATGGCTACACCTTC many TRBJ1-2 TRBV7-2 NA
CASSFIGGETQYF TGTGCCAGCAGCTTTATCGGGGGAGAGACCCAGTACTTC many TRBJ2-5 TRBV7-9 NA
CASSSQGTQYF TGTGCCAGCAGCTCACAGGGGACCCAGTACTTC many TRBJ2-5 TRBV7-9 NA
CASSYDGDKKLFF TGTGCCAGCAGTTACGACGGGGACAAAAAACTGTTTTTT many TRBJ1-4 TRBV6-2/TRBV6-3 NA
CASSTKGSALSEQFF TGTGCCAGTAGTACGAAGGGATCGGCCTTGAGTGAGCAGTTCTTC few TRBJ2-1 TRBV19 NA
CASSIAVTGANVLTF TGTGCCAGCAGTATAGCGGTGACTGGGGCCAACGTCCTGACTTTC many TRBJ2-6 TRBV6-1 NA
CSARDTDRDYEQYF TGCAGTGCTAGGGATACAGACAGGGATTACGAGCAGTACTTC many TRBJ2-7 TRBV20-1 TRBD1
CASSFKPAGGANTGELFF TGTGCCAGCAGCTTTAAGCCAGCGGGGGGGGCGAACACCGGGGAGCTGTTTTTT many TRBJ2-2 TRBV7-8 TRBD2
CASSEPHRSSNQPQHF TGTGCCAGCAGTGAACCGCACAGGAGCTCTAATCAGCCCCAGCATTTT many TRBJ1-5 TRBV2 NA
CSALGTGGHEQFF TGCAGTGCTTTGGGGACAGGGGGCCATGAGCAGTTCTTC few TRBJ2-1 TRBV20-1 TRBD1
CASSPGLGQRNTIYF TGTGCCAGCAGCCCCGGACTAGGACAAAGAAACACCATATATTTT many TRBJ1-3 TRBV11-2 NA
CASSSTSFPPYTF TGTGCCAGCAGTTCAACCTCTTTCCCTCCTTACACCTTC many TRBJ1-2 TRBV12-3/TRBV12-4 NA
CASSPSGYTGELFF TGTGCCAGCAGTCCCAGTGGTTACACCGGGGAGCTGTTTTTT many TRBJ2-2 TRBV27 NA
CVTKWGLRQETQYF TGTGTCACCAAGTGGGGACTGAGACAAGAGACCCAGTACTTC NA TRBJ2-5 TRBV10-3 NA
CASSVAPDRTGVQYF TGTGCCAGCAGCGTAGCTCCGGACAGGACGGGAGTCCAGTACTTC many TRBJ2-5 TRBV9 NA
CSARGPGAEYNSPLHF TGCAGTGCTAGAGGACCCGGGGCAGAATATAATTCACCCCTCCACTTT many TRBJ1-6 TRBV20-1 NA
CASSLSVGGEQYF TGTGCCAGCAGTCTCAGTGTTGGAGGCGAGCAGTACTTC many TRBJ2-7 TRBV6-2/TRBV6-3 NA
CASSERGAGNTEAFF TGTGCCAGCAGTGAGAGGGGTGCGGGGAACACTGAAGCTTTCTTT many TRBJ1-1 TRBV2 NA
CASSLAGTPETQYF TGTGCCAGCAGCTTAGCGGGGACACCGGAGACCCAGTACTTC many TRBJ2-5 TRBV7-2 NA
CASSRLNTGELFF TGTGCCAGCAGCCGACTGAACACCGGGGAGCTGTTTTTT many TRBJ2-2 TRBV7-6 NA
CASSMARGTQYF TGTGCCAGTAGTATGGCCAGGGGTACGCAGTATTTT many TRBJ2-3 TRBV19 NA
CASSPGPGVDTGELFF TGTGCCAGTAGCCCGGGGCCAGGGGTAGACACCGGGGAGCTGTTTTTT many TRBJ2-2 TRBV19 NA